This entry is about one T cell receptor (beta chain). Per germline, CDR1 SGHRS and CDR2 YFSETQ. The CDR3 length is 16 residues. V trimming: 3 bases; J trimming: 3 bases; junction bases outside the gene matches: 11. This sample was taken from a study of blood T cell repertoires in COVID-19. Turning to the study itself: Acute and convalescent COVID-19 samples came from the United States, Italy and Spain.

Using immunoSEQ multiplex PCR, the repertoire was profiled, and TCRdb retains in-frame clones only, with some absent. This table has about 47,000 clones, roughly 80% appearing once. The sample consisted of peripheral blood. This chain links TRBV5-1 with TRBJ1-2; 7 bases fit TRBD1. This clonotype originated in a human donor with acute or convalescent COVID-19. The donor label of this sample is uncertain. CDR3 protein: CASSWSTGQGDYGYTF. The CDR3 nucleotides are TGCGCCAGCAGCTGGTCGACAGGGCAGGGGGACTATGGCTACACCTTC.